This entry lists 2 T cell receptor beta chains sequenced from one sample in a study of T cell changes during pregnancy in multiple sclerosis. Method: immunoSEQ multiplex PCR; TCRdb's copy keeps in-frame clones and lacks some. The table has about 85,000 clones, approximately 90% seen once. The sequencing here drew on peripheral blood, taken in the first trimester of pregnancy. The source of these receptors is a female donor with multiple sclerosis, enrolled in a pregnancy study.

The chain employs TRBV6-6 and TRBJ1-5, with D unclear. The CDR3 sequence is 15 residues long. The germline gives CDR1 MNHNY, CDR2 SVGAGI (reference sequence). The V end was cut by 0 bases, the J end by 0 bases, with 6 bases between. DNA of the CDR3: TGTGCCAGCAGTTACTCTCGGGTTAGCAATCAGCCCCAGCATTTT. It codes for CASSYSRVSNQPQHF.

This chain joins TRBV5-5 and TRBJ1-5; D remains ambiguous. Trimming removed 4 bases from V and 3 bases from J, with 5 bases in between. Looked up from germline, CDR1 is SGHKS and CDR2 is YYEKEE (reference sequence). The CDR3 is 12 residues long. The CDR3: CASSVDNQPQHF. The CDR3 region has the DNA TGTGCCAGCAGCGTAGACAATCAGCCCCAGCATTTT. The whole variable domain, remainder taken from reference TRBV5-5 and TRBJ1-5, is DAGVTQSPTHLIKTRGQQVTLRCSPISGHKSVSWYQQVLGQGPQFIFQYYEKEERGRGNFPDRFSARQFPNYSSELNVNALLLGDSALYLCASSVDNQPQHFGDGTRLSIL.